Here is one T cell receptor (beta chain) with its context. Its antigen is not identified. The CDR3 is 15 residues long. The ends were cut back, 4 bases at V and 9 bases at J, with 20 bases in the middle. The germline V gene has CDR1 SGHKS and CDR2 YYEKEE (reference sequence). The data were obtained in a study of T-cell reconstitution after alpha-beta-depleted transplantation in children. Whole-study results and caveats: One year post-transplant, T-cell counts and diversity were largely derived from T cells produced anew. Several hundred expanded graft clones reportedly were the source of alpha-beta T cells about two months after transplant.

The authors prepared the TCRbeta library with unique molecular identifiers. TCRdb re-called the PCR reads through MiXCR, storing one row per CDR3 protein. The top ten clones hold less than 15% of a sample with some 550,000 distinct CDR3 sequences, more than 20% of them seen once. The receptor's source is a boy under two years old who had a stem cell transplant for acute myeloid leukemia, so the T cells may come from the graft donor. The V and J genes are TRBV5-5 and TRBJ2-1; a weak D match, TRBD2 (6 bases). Sequences were derived from PBMCs, mostly from graft donor cells, sampled 360 days after TCRalphabeta/CD19-depleted stem cell transplant. The CDR3 spells CASSPTPGLPTEQFF. CDR3 DNA: TGTGCCAGCAGCCCGACCCCGGGACTGCCGACTGAGCAGTTCTTC.